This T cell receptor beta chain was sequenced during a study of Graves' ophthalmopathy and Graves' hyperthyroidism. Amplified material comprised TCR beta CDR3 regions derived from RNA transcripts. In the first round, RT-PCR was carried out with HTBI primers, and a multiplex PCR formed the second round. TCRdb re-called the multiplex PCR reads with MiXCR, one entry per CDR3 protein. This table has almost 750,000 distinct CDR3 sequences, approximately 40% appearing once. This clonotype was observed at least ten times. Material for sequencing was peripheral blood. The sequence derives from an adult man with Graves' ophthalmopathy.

CDR3 residues: CASSGPRADGYTF. The DNA for the CDR3 is TGTGCCAGTAGTGGTCCGAGGGCGGACGGCTACACCTTC. The V gene is TRBV19, the J gene TRBJ1-2, with D uncertain. The CDR3 covers 13 residues. V was trimmed by 5 bases and J by 8 bases, leaving 15 bases between them. The germline V gene has CDR1 LNHDA and CDR2 SQIVND (reference sequence). The entire variable domain, with the rest obtained from reference TRBV19 and TRBJ1-2, is as follows: DGGITQSPKYLFRKEGQNVTLSCEQNLNHDAMYWYRQDPGQGLRLIYYSQIVNDFQKGDIAEGYSVSREKKESFPLTVTSAQKNPTAFYLCASSGPRADGYTFGSGTRLTVV.